This note documents a single T cell receptor (beta chain) sequence. Sequencing was performed with immunoSEQ multiplex PCR; in TCRdb, only in-frame clones are kept and a portion is missing. The data show about 9,900 clones, with 85% seen just once and about 4.3% held by the top ten. The sample originates from a study of tumor T cells in aggressive B-cell lymphoma. This CDR3 contains 15 residues. V dropped 7 bases and J dropped 5; count of bases not matched to a gene: 4. Germline V lookup: CDR1 MNHEY, CDR2 SVGAGI. This sequence joins TRBV6-5 and TRBJ2-2, with 13 bases that match TRBD2. The source material was tumor tissue. The origin of this receptor is an adult with diffuse large B cell lymphoma. CDR3 sequence: CASKTSGRVTGELFF. Written as DNA, the CDR3 is TGTGCCAGCAAAACTAGCGGGAGGGTAACCGGGGAGCTGTTTTTT.